This passage covers 6 T cell receptor beta chains from one sample sequenced in a study of shared clonotypes between healthy human individuals. Sequenced by immunoSEQ multiplex PCR; TCRdb stores in-frame clones only, minus some. The table has roughly 2 million clones, approximately 94% seen once. The specimen sequenced was naive CD4+ T cells sorted from blood. Subset reported: CD45RA+ positively selected. The receptors derive from a man aged 18 to 30 in good health.

Of note for this clone: One end of the junction varies from germline; a read error may be responsible. The chain couples TRBV7-7 to TRBJ2-3; 8 positions match TRBD2. The CDR3 consists of 15 residues. Germline lookup yields CDR1 SSHAT and CDR2 FNYEAQ (reference sequence). CDR3 residues: CASSPGLATGDTQYF. CDR3 DNA sequence: TGTGCTAGCAGCCCTGGACTAGCAACGGGAGATACGCAGTATTTT.

This clone appeared once. The rearrangement joins TRBV5-1 to TRBJ2-1; 11 bases agree with TRBD2. Germline V CDR1 and CDR2: SGHRS, YFSETQ. The CDR3 consists of 16 residues. V was clipped by 0 bases and J by 7 bases; unmatched bases: 6. For the CDR3, the DNA is TGCGCCAGCAGCTTGGTTCCTAGCGGGGGGTTTAATGAGCAGTTCTTC. Protein: CASSLVPSGGFNEQFF.

The V call is TRBV6-6, the J call TRBJ1-5; 10 bases map to TRBD1. Looked up from germline, CDR1 is MNHNY and CDR2 is SVGAGI (reference sequence). CDR3 length: 16 amino acids. V shed 5 bases, J shed 3 bases, and the junction held 7 bases outside the gene matches. This CDR3 reads CASSGAGTGANQPQHF. CDR3 DNA: TGTGCCAGCAGTGGGGCCGGGACAGGGGCCAATCAGCCCCAGCATTTT.

The chain combines TRBV28 with TRBJ1-5; the D is unclear. V lost 7 bases, J lost 0 bases, and 4 bases lay in between. Germline V gene lookup returns CDR1 MDHEN and CDR2 SYDVKM. The CDR3 is 12 residues long. Here the CDR3 reads CASMYSNQPQHF. CDR3 nucleotides: TGTGCCAGCATGTATAGCAATCAGCCCCAGCATTTT.

V is TRBV25-1 and J is TRBJ2-5, with TRBD1 matching 7 bases. V lost 8 bases to trimming and J lost 5 bases; unmatched junction nucleotides: 14. This CDR3 region has 15 residues. Looked up from germline, CDR1 is MGHDK and CDR2 is SYGVNS. The CDR3 loop is CASRPDRPSGETQYF. As DNA, the CDR3 is TGTGCCAGCCGACCGGACAGGCCTTCCGGGGAGACCCAGTACTTC.

V is TRBV2 and J is TRBJ2-4; D is perhaps TRBD1 (5 bases). The CDR3 spans 12 residues. Germline V lookup: CDR1 SNHLY, CDR2 FYNNEI. Deletions cut 6 bases from V and 5 bases from J, with 8 bases between. The CDR3 DNA reads TGTGCCAGCAGGGACAACCAAAACATTCAGTACTTC. It translates to CASRDNQNIQYF.